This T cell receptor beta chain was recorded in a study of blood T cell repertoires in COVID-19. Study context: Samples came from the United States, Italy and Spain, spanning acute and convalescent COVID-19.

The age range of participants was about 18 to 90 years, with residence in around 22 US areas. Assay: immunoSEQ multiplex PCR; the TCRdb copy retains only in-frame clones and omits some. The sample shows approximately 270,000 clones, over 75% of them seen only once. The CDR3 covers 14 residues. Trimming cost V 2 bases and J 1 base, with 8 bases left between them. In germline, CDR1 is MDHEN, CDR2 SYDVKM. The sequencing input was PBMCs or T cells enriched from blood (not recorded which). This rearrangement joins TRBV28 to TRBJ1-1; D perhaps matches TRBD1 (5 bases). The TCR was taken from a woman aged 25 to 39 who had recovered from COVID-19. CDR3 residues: CASSLAGTNTEAFF. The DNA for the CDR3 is TGTGCCAGCAGTTTAGCGGGGACGAACACTGAAGCTTTCTTT.